The rows below give T cell receptor beta chains drawn from one sample of a study of cytomegalovirus exposure and HLA in healthy donors. Clones were sequenced by immunoSEQ multiplex PCR, and TCRdb holds only the in-frame ones, with some missing. The ten top clones account for around 0.7%, within a sample of 150,000 to 250,000 clones. The specimen was PBMCs. Every receptor here comes from a boy aged 10-17 years in good health and CMV-seronegative. Both conserved end residues are trimmed from each CDR3.

TRBJ2-1 | TRBV5-6 | ASSSGLAPGGYNEQF
TRBJ1-1 | TRBV5-4 | ASSLTAGAWTEAF
TRBJ2-5 | TRBV15 | ATSAGGLAGETQY
TRBJ1-6 | TRBV2 | ASSEEGNSPLH
TRBJ2-3 | TRBV30 | AWSQPRQGRTDTQY
TRBJ2-3 | TRBV7-8 | ASSLFEGTDTQY
TRBJ2-3 | TRBV9 | ASAKSTDTQY
TRBJ2-2 | TRBV11-1 | ASSFLGGRTGELF
TRBJ1-1 | TRBV6-1 | ASSEQGGYTEAF
TRBJ2-3 | TRBV25-1 | ASSESDDFDTQY
TRBJ1-2 | TRBV23-1 | ASRRGPSEPGHYNYGYT
TRBJ1-2 | TRBV19 | ASSTDRVGGYT
TRBJ2-1 | TRBV5-1 | ASSKTSGGSNEQF
TRBJ1-2 | TRBV9 | ASSVGQGQGGYT
TRBJ2-7 | TRBV6-1 | ASSEWFGLRGGSSSYEQY
TRBJ1-5 | TRBV19 | ASSIDMYGDQPQH
TRBJ2-3 | TRBV10-1 | ASSESRGGGDTQY
TRBJ2-7 | TRBV6-5 | ASSYAASGGYEQY
TRBJ2-1 | TRBV5-4 | ASSLELTSGGNEQF
TRBJ2-1 | TRBV7-9 | ASSGGGGPYNEQF
TRBJ2-7 | TRBV19 | ASSSGGYFEQY
TRBJ2-5 | TRBV4-2 | ASSQPSGAETQY
TRBJ1-1 | TRBV4-1 | ASSQPPGRGTNTEAF
TRBJ1-5 | TRBV27 | ASSFRGNQPQH
TRBJ1-1 | TRBV6-4 | ASNRDRGMNTEAF
TRBJ1-1 | TRBV2 | ASSDRGTNTEAF
TRBJ2-5 | TRBV5-1 | ASSIIPPVGAPVGETQY
TRBJ2-1 | TRBV27 | ASSLRGPGNEQF
TRBJ1-5 | TRBV19 | ASSLTGYQPQH
TRBJ2-1 | TRBV4-1 | ASSPFGGEQF
TRBJ2-7 | TRBV7-2 | ASSRNSRVLSYYEQY
TRBJ2-7 | TRBV7-2 | ASSLADSFYEQY
TRBJ1-5 | TRBV7-9 | ASSSPKSGQPQH
TRBJ1-1 | TRBV2 | ASRDRVTTEAF
TRBJ1-5 | TRBV2 | ASSENGRGQPQH
TRBJ2-1 | TRBV9 | ASSSRVSNEQF
TRBJ2-3 | TRBV5-1 | ASSPRRGPNRSTDTQY
TRBJ1-1 | TRBV9 | ASSRAGNTEAF
TRBJ1-1 | TRBV5-4 | ASGQVGTEAF
TRBJ2-1 | TRBV5-1 | ASSLEDRGNEQF
TRBJ1-1 | TRBV5-1 | ASSLAPRENTEAF
TRBJ2-7 | TRBV30 | AWSPGAYEQY
TRBJ2-7 | TRBV7-9 | ASSETTRVLKYEQY
TRBJ2-7 | TRBV7-8 | ASSLDTGDEQY
TRBJ2-1 | TRBV7-2 | ASSPASTGYNEQF
TRBJ2-3 | TRBV7-8 | ASNSLGGGDTQY
TRBJ2-5 | TRBV7-2 | ASSLAGGPETQY
TRBJ1-2 | TRBV2 | ASSSLRYGYT
TRBJ2-3 | TRBV6-1 | ASSGGPRTDTQY
TRBJ2-2 | TRBV13 | ATSLRGLGTGELF
TRBJ1-4 | TRBV6-1 | ASSDPTEINEKLF
TRBJ1-1 | TRBV7-6 | ASSLAWEGANTEAF
TRBJ2-3 | TRBV7-8 | ASSLAFKAGGSTDTQY
TRBJ1-2 | TRBV7-9 | ASSLAGDTGYGYT
TRBJ2-7 | TRBV5-6 | ASSLVAGSEEQY